One and the same sample provided the 13 T cell receptor beta chains below, sequenced in a study of T cells expressing NK-cell markers. TCRdb re-called the 5' RACE reads, yielding one record per CDR3 amino acid sequence without DNA. The sample spans 300,000 to 450,000 distinct CDR3 sequences; the ten largest clones claim 5.2%. Sequencing input: blood T cells: a sorted CD56 or NKG2C T cell subset, CD4+ or CD8+ T cells, or bulk PBMC T cells (not recorded which). These receptors originate from a man aged 18 to 69 in good health.

V is TRBV6-5 and J is TRBJ1-1; absent DNA, TCRdb's TRBD1 call cannot be checked. The germline V gene has CDR1 MNHEY and CDR2 SVGAGI. This CDR3 comprises 17 residues. The CDR3 sequence: CASSSPGQEFMNTEAFF.

This CDR3 reads CASRSPGTVNTEAFF. The chain combines TRBV5-1 with TRBJ1-1. Germline V gene sequence: CDR1 SGHRS, CDR2 YFSETQ. The CDR3 runs 15 residues.

The rearrangement links TRBV21-1 to TRBJ1-3; TCRdb's assignment of TRBD1 cannot be checked, as there is no DNA. TRBV21-1 is labeled a pseudogene. This CDR3 has 19 amino acids. The CDR3 protein is CASGNPDRVNPNSGNTIYF.

The chain combines TRBV24-1 with TRBJ2-1; TCRdb proposes TRBD2, but this gene call is untestable without DNA. Looked up from germline, CDR1 is KGHDR and CDR2 is SFDVKD. This CDR3 is built from 13 residues. The CDR3 reads CASSGLYRNEQFF.

The chain links TRBV27 to TRBJ2-4; TCRdb designates TRBD2, a call that cannot be tested without DNA. The length of the CDR3 is 16 residues. Germline loops: CDR1 MNHEY, CDR2 SMNVEV (reference sequence). The CDR3 spells CASSLGLAGRGNIQYF.

V and J are TRBV21-1 and TRBJ2-1; TCRdb returns TRBD1, unconfirmable since there is no DNA. TRBV21-1 is deemed a pseudogene. The length of the CDR3 is 13 residues. CDR3 region: CASSKQGENEQFF.

This chain joins TRBV5-1 and TRBJ2-1; with no DNA, the TCRdb D assignment of TRBD1 cannot be verified. CDR1 is SGHRS and CDR2 is YFSETQ in the germline V gene. CDR3 length: 15 amino acids. CDR3 region: CASSLKDRNSNEQFF.

This sequence joins TRBV11-1 and TRBJ2-3. The CDR3 has 12 residues. The germline gives CDR1 SGHAT, CDR2 FQDESV (reference sequence). The CDR3 loop is CASSRIGDTQYF.

This chain joins TRBV20-1 and TRBJ1-2; TCRdb picks TRBD1, but there is no DNA to check that call. The V gene's germline CDR1 is DFQATT and CDR2 SNEGSKA (reference sequence). This CDR3 comprises 14 residues. The CDR3 reads CSARDRAGNYGYTF.

The chain uses TRBV7-9 and TRBJ1-1; TCRdb reports TRBD1, a call that lacks DNA to check it against. The germline CDR1 and CDR2 sequences are SEHNR and FQNEAQ (reference sequence). The CDR3 length is 14 residues. CDR3: CASSRQQENTEAFF. The full variable domain, in which reference TRBV7-9 and TRBJ1-1 provide the parts outside the CDR3, is DTGVSQNPRHKITKRGQNVTFRCDPISEHNRLYWYRQTLGQGPEFLTYFQNEAQLEKSRLLSDRFSAERPKGSFSTLEIQRTEQGDSAMYLCASSRQQENTEAFFGQGTRLTVV.

The rearrangement joins TRBV5-1 to TRBJ2-5; as DNA is missing, the TRBD2 call by TCRdb cannot be tested. Germline V gives CDR1 SGHRS, CDR2 YFSETQ. The CDR3 contains 16 residues. CDR3 residues: CASSPGLAGLQETQYF.

The rearrangement links TRBV6-1 to TRBJ2-3; TCRdb designates TRBD1, a call that cannot be tested without DNA. CDR1 MNHNS and CDR2 SASEGT come from the germline V gene. The CDR3 loop spans 15 amino acids. The CDR3 sequence: CASSVGDRFTDTQYF.

V is TRBV20-1 and J is TRBJ1-6. CDR3 length equals 15 residues. Per germline, CDR1 DFQATT and CDR2 SNEGSKA (reference sequence). CDR3 amino acids: CSARRDETWNSPLHF.